This T cell receptor (beta chain) was sequenced for a study of blood T cell repertoires in COVID-19. About the research overall: Researchers got acute and convalescent COVID-19 samples from the United States, Italy and Spain. PBMCs, B-cell-depleted T cells, or T cells provided the cDNA or gDNA that made up the material.

Original processing methods: The assay estimated nucleated cells by amplifying reference gene primers. Sequencing was performed with immunoSEQ multiplex PCR; in TCRdb, only in-frame clones are kept and a portion is missing. V and J calls plus clone size are reproduced from that table; the DNA served to infer D and trimming. The data show about 150,000 clones, more than 85% seen once. V was pared by 6 bases and J by 7 bases, with 12 bases of the junction left unmatched. The length of the CDR3 is 15 residues. From germline, CDR1 is SNHLY and CDR2 FYNNEI. Sequenced sample: peripheral blood. The chain joins TRBV2 to TRBJ2-3; 8 bases fit TRBD2. This sequence was found in a man in his sixties with active or convalescent COVID-19. CDR3 bases: TGTGCCAGCAGGGGACTAGACCCCCGGATGAATACGCAGTATTTT. This encodes CASRGLDPRMNTQYF.